This TCR beta chain was documented in a study of cytomegalovirus exposure and HLA in healthy donors. About this clone itself: As yet, its antigen is unknown. Germline and junction disagree at one end, which may indicate a read error.

PCR was performed using 60 Vbeta and 13 Jbeta primers. This table comes from immunoSEQ multiplex PCR, and its TCRdb copy is limited to in-frame clones, with some not included. The data show 70,000 to 95,000 clones, 60% to 85% seen once. Study-level results: For TCR beta chains, V- and J-gene trimming was later linked to a missense DCLRE1C variant. In a later analysis, most CMV-associated TCR beta chains appeared HLA-restricted. In an earlier analysis, most TCR beta V segments were productive about 87% or about 30% of the time.

CDR3 length equals 15 residues. The germline CDR1 and CDR2 sequences are SGHNT and YYREEE (reference sequence). Donors sampled were nominally healthy, though unrecorded immune exposures were likely. This sequence originates from a man aged 40-50 years in good health and CMV-seronegative. The chain combines TRBV5-4 with TRBJ1-2; 9 bases are a match to TRBD1. Sequencing used PBMCs. CDR3 in DNA: TGTGCCAGCAGCTCCTCTAAGACAGGGGGAAATGGCCACACCTTC. Encoded protein: CASSSSKTGGNGHTF. Complete variable domain (other parts from reference TRBV5-4 and TRBJ1-2): ETGVTQSPTHLIKTRGQQVTLRCSSQSGHNTVSWYQQALGQGPQFIFQYYREEENGRGNFPPRFSGLQFPNYSSELNVNALELDDSALYLCASSSSKTGGNGHTFGSGTRLTVV.